This T cell receptor (beta chain) is drawn from a study of spatial heterogeneity in lung cancer. Study-wide findings and caveats: Tumor mutation count correlated with how many alpha and beta TCRs expanded intratumorally.

TCRdb analysed the 5' RACE reads with MiXCR anew, one entry per CDR3 protein. The table shows 18,000 or so distinct CDR3 sequences, with about 6.1% occurring only once. This CDR3 has 14 amino acids. The germline V gene encodes CDR1 MNHEY and CDR2 SMNVEV (reference sequence). The V segment lost 6 bases and the J segment 1 base; nucleotides outside the gene matches: 5. This clonotype was seen only a few times. Antigen: not known. For a library built for alpha chains, this beta chain is a stray read; little rests on its size. Time point here: sample taken at primary tumor resection. Donation came from roughly 72 patients with untreated early-stage non-small cell lung cancer.

The chain couples TRBV27 to TRBJ2-5, with TRBD1 identical over 7 bases. The TCR comes from a female donor with early-stage non-small cell lung cancer. Sequencing used lung tumor tissue, obtained at surgery. CDR3 in amino acids: CASRGWDSQETQYF. The CDR3 DNA is TGTGCCAGCAGGGGATGGGACAGCCAAGAGACCCAGTACTTC.